The 30 T cell receptor beta chains given below trace back to one sample, sequenced in a study of blood T cell repertoires in COVID-19. The repertoire was sequenced with immunoSEQ multiplex PCR; TCRdb's copy has only in-frame clones and lacks some. The sample shows 150,000 to 180,000 clones, roughly 88% of them seen only once. Sequenced material: peripheral blood. These receptors all stem from a woman aged 50 to 60 with acute or convalescent COVID-19.

The V call is TRBV5-1, the J call TRBJ2-1; D might be TRBD1 (6 bases). Per the germline V gene, CDR1 is SGHRS and CDR2 is YFSETQ. The ends were cut back, 1 base at V and 10 bases at J, with 12 bases in the middle. This CDR3 region has 13 residues. The CDR3 is CASSLSGVNEQFF. The CDR3 DNA is TGCGCCAGCAGCTTGTCAGGGGTCAACGAGCAGTTCTTC.

The V gene is TRBV28, the J gene TRBJ2-7; 9 bases agree with TRBD2. Germline-derived CDR1 and CDR2 are MDHEN and SYDVKM. Trimming took 3 bases from V and 5 from J; bases not matched to a gene: 8. The CDR3 has 15 amino acids. Here the CDR3 reads CASSFGAGGKDEQYF. The DNA for the CDR3 is TGTGCCAGCAGTTTTGGAGCGGGAGGTAAGGACGAGCAGTACTTC. The full variable domain, with the rest looked up from reference TRBV28 and TRBJ2-7, is DVKVTQSSRYLVKRTGEKVFLECVQDMDHENMFWYRQDPGLGLRLIYFSYDVKMKEKGDIPEGYSVSREKKERFSLILESASTNQTSMYLCASSFGAGGKDEQYFGPGTRLTVT.

The chain links TRBV7-2 to TRBJ2-7; 9 bases are shared with TRBD2. CDR3 size: 13 residues. V gave up 2 bases and J gave up 5 bases; unmatched junction bases: 1. The V gene's germline CDR1 is SGHTA and CDR2 FQGNSA. The CDR3 nucleotides read TGTGCCAGCAGCTTATGGACTAGCGACGAGCAGTACTTC. It encodes CASSLWTSDEQYF. Full variable domain (outside the CDR3, taken from reference TRBV7-2 and TRBJ2-7): GAGVSQSPSNKVTEKGKDVELRCDPISGHTALYWYRQSLGQGLEFLIYFQGNSAPDKSGLPSDRFSAERTGGSVSTLTIQRTQQEDSAVYLCASSLWTSDEQYFGPGTRLTVT.

This chain connects TRBV7-8 to TRBJ1-2, with a possible D match to TRBD1 (5 bases). In germline, CDR1 is SGHVS, CDR2 FQNEAQ. The ends were cut back, 2 bases at V and 4 bases at J, with 17 bases in the middle. This CDR3 spans 16 amino acids. CDR3 in amino acids: CASSLSGRGGLYGYTF. As DNA, the CDR3 is TGTGCCAGCAGCTTATCGGGGCGGGGTGGCCTCTATGGCTACACCTTC.

The chain carries TRBV28 and TRBJ1-3, with D tentatively TRBD1 (5 bases). V lost 7 bases, J lost 4 bases, and 14 bases lay in between. Germline V gene lookup returns CDR1 MDHEN and CDR2 SYDVKM. There are 14 residues in the CDR3. The CDR3 nucleotides read TGTGCCAGCATCCCTGGGGGGAGGGGAAACACCATATATTTT. Encoded protein: CASIPGGRGNTIYF.

V usage is TRBV28 and J usage is TRBJ1-2; 7 bases are shared with TRBD1. Germline CDR1 MDHEN, CDR2 SYDVKM. This CDR3 contains 12 residues. The ends lost 6 bases at V and 5 bases at J; junction bases unmatched: 3. For the CDR3, the DNA is TGTGCCAGCAGCTCAGGGGGGTATGGCTACACCTTC. Its protein is CASSSGGYGYTF.

The gene calls are TRBV7-3 and TRBJ2-3, with 10 bases identical to TRBD2. Germline values: CDR1 SGHTA, CDR2 FQGTGA. Losses at the gene ends were 4 bases for V and 4 bases for J; bases not matched to a gene: 14. The CDR3 runs to 18 residues. This CDR3 is CASSSPHTSGVSADTQYF. The CDR3 DNA follows: TGTGCCAGCAGCTCCCCCCACACTAGCGGGGTTTCCGCAGATACGCAGTATTTT.

This sequence joins TRBV21-1 and TRBJ2-1; the tabulated D call, TRBD1, remains unverified against the DNA. TRBV21-1 is labeled a pseudogene. The CDR3 spans 18 residues. In DNA, the CDR3 is TGTGCCAGCAGCAAAGAAATTCCGGGACAGGGCTCCTACAATGAGCAGTTCTTC. Translated: CASSKEIPGQGSYNEQFF.

The V gene is TRBV6-1, the J gene TRBJ1-1, with 7 bases lining up with TRBD1. The V gene end was trimmed by 4 bases and the J gene end by 0 bases; junction bases not matched to a gene: 14. The CDR3 is made up of 18 amino acids. CDR1 and CDR2 (germline): MNHNS, SASEGT. The CDR3 loop is CASSAPSNRGPLNTEAFF. The CDR3 DNA sequence: TGTGCCAGCAGTGCGCCATCAAACAGGGGACCCTTGAACACTGAAGCTTTCTTT.

The J gene is TRBJ2-1, the V gene TRBV7-7; 12 positions agree with TRBD2. Looked up from germline, CDR1 is SSHAT and CDR2 is FNYEAQ (reference sequence). The V gene end was trimmed by 4 bases and the J gene end by 5 bases; junction bases not matched to a gene: 3. The CDR3 is made up of 15 amino acids. The CDR3 here is CASSSRLAGDNEQFF. The CDR3 coding sequence is TGTGCCAGCAGCTCGAGACTAGCGGGAGACAATGAGCAGTTCTTC. The entire variable domain, with the rest obtained from reference TRBV7-7 and TRBJ2-1, is as follows: GAGVSQSPRYKVTKRGQDVTLRCDPISSHATLYWYQQALGQGPEFLTYFNYEAQPDKSGLPSDRFSAERPEGSISTLTIQRTEQRDSAMYRCASSSRLAGDNEQFFGPGTRLTVL.

The chain couples TRBV4-2 to TRBJ2-1; 7 nucleotides match TRBD2. This CDR3 comprises 13 residues. Per germline, CDR1 LGHNA and CDR2 YNFKEQ. V was pared by 0 bases and J by 13 bases, with 6 bases of the junction left unmatched. Here the CDR3 reads CASSQESASGQFF. The DNA for the CDR3 is TGTGCCAGCAGCCAAGAGTCGGCTAGCGGTCAGTTCTTC.

The chain links TRBV4-2 to TRBJ2-1; 11 bases fit TRBD2. The germline gives CDR1 LGHNA, CDR2 YNFKEQ. This CDR3 is built from 16 residues. The J segment lost 4 bases and the V segment lost 0 bases, leaving 2 bases of the junction unmatched. Here the CDR3 DNA reads TGTGCCAGCAGCCAAGATCTAGCGGGGGGATACAATGAGCAGTTCTTC. Protein sequence: CASSQDLAGGYNEQFF.

The chain couples TRBV7-8 to TRBJ2-5, with 7 bases aligning to TRBD1. This CDR3 region has 14 residues. Looked up from germline, CDR1 is SGHVS and CDR2 is FQNEAQ. V lost 5 bases to trimming and J lost 4 bases; unmatched junction nucleotides: 7. The CDR3 protein is CASSQTGLLETQYF. Here the CDR3 DNA reads TGTGCCAGCAGCCAGACAGGGCTGTTAGAGACCCAGTACTTC.

The chain has TRBV3-1 (or the pseudogene TRBV3-2) and TRBJ2-7; no clear D gene. CDR3 size: 18 residues. The ends were cut back, 0 bases at V and 0 bases at J, with 18 bases in the middle. CDR1 LGHDT and CDR2 YNNKEL come from the germline V gene (reference sequence). In DNA form, the CDR3 reads TGTGCCAGCAGCCAAGAAAACCCAGACTCTCCGGGCTCCTACGAGCAGTACTTC. Its translation is CASSQENPDSPGSYEQYF.

This sequence joins TRBV7-8 and TRBJ1-4, with 8 bases aligning to TRBD1. The CDR3 consists of 15 residues. Germline-derived CDR1 and CDR2 are SGHVS and FQNEAQ. The J segment lost 8 bases and the V segment lost 2 bases, leaving 7 bases of the junction unmatched. DNA for the CDR3: TGTGCCAGCAGCTTACATCAGGGGGCTGGGGAAAAACTGTTTTTT. This sequence encodes CASSLHQGAGEKLFF.

The rearrangement joins TRBV11-3 to TRBJ2-1; D perhaps matches TRBD2 (5 bases). CDR1 and CDR2 (germline): SGHNT, YENEEA. Trimming cost V 1 base and J 6 bases, with 7 bases left between them. CDR3 length equals 13 residues. The CDR3 reads CASSLAGINEQFF. The CDR3 coding sequence is TGTGCCAGCAGCTTAGCCGGGATCAATGAGCAGTTCTTC.

This clone was seen more than once but under ten times. The V call is TRBV18, the J call TRBJ2-5; tentatively, D is TRBD1 (6 bases). Trimming took off 3 bases at V and 2 bases at J, with 10 bases between the two ends. The germline gives CDR1 KGHSH, CDR2 LQKENI. This CDR3 is 14 amino acids long. The CDR3 loop reads CASSPGGQQETQYF. In nucleotides, the CDR3 is TGTGCCAGCTCACCTGGTGGACAGCAAGAGACCCAGTACTTC.

J is TRBJ2-5 and V is TRBV7-2; no reliable D call. V was clipped by 5 bases and J by 0 bases, with 10 bases between them. The CDR3 runs 14 residues. CDR1 and CDR2 (germline): SGHTA, FQGNSA. The CDR3 protein is CASSPLGNQETQYF. CDR3 coding DNA: TGTGCCAGCAGCCCCCTAGGCAACCAAGAGACCCAGTACTTC.

The J gene is TRBJ1-1, the V gene TRBV7-9; D possibly corresponds to TRBD1 (5 bases). Deletions cut 4 bases from V and 0 bases from J, with 6 bases between. Germline CDR1 reads SEHNR; CDR2 reads FQNEAQ (reference sequence). This CDR3 has 13 amino acids. The CDR3: CASSSQVNTEAFF. The DNA of the CDR3 is TGTGCCAGCAGCTCACAGGTGAACACTGAAGCTTTCTTT.

CDR3 nucleotides: TGCGCCAGCAGCCTTGGGAGGGCCTTGAGCTCCTACGAGCAGTACTTC. It is translated as CASSLGRALSSYEQYF. The J gene is TRBJ2-7, the V gene TRBV5-1; 7 bases fit TRBD2. This CDR3 comprises 16 residues. CDR1 and CDR2 from the germline V gene are SGHRS and YFSETQ. V trimming: 4 bases; J trimming: 0 bases; junction bases outside the gene matches: 10.

The J gene is TRBJ2-3, the V gene TRBV5-1, with D perhaps TRBD2 (5 bases). This CDR3 region has 15 residues. Germline CDR1 reads SGHRS; CDR2 reads YFSETQ. V lost 0 bases and J 8 bases, leaving 16 bases between the germline ends. The CDR3 here is CASSLVGELRSTQYF. CDR3 nucleotide sequence: TGCGCCAGCAGCTTGGTCGGGGAACTCAGGAGTACGCAGTATTTT.

The V and J genes are TRBV5-8 and TRBJ2-5; possible D gene TRBD1, 5 bases. The CDR3 consists of 15 residues. Germline CDR1 reads SGHTS; CDR2 reads YDEGEE. V lost 4 bases to trimming and J lost 3 bases, with 16 bases between them. CDR3 amino acids: CASSLGQIDKETQYF. The CDR3, as DNA: TGTGCCAGCAGCCTCGGACAAATCGATAAAGAGACCCAGTACTTC.

This chain joins TRBV21-1 and TRBJ1-1; the DNA was not used to check the table's D call, TRBD1. TRBV21-1 is designated a pseudogene. This CDR3 contains 14 residues. As DNA, the CDR3 is TGTGCCAGCAGCTCAACAGGGGCGGACACTGAAGCTTTCTTT. The encoded protein is CASSSTGADTEAFF.

The V call is TRBV18, the J call TRBJ1-3; TRBD1 might be the D (5 bases). The germline gives CDR1 KGHSH, CDR2 LQKENI. Trimming removed 3 bases at V and 0 bases at J, with 18 bases between. The CDR3 length is 18 residues. The CDR3 region is CASSPVRVVTISGNTIYF. CDR3 DNA sequence: TGTGCCAGCTCACCGGTCAGGGTCGTGACCATCTCTGGAAACACCATATATTTT.

The chain combines TRBV28 with TRBJ1-4; weak D call: TRBD1 (5 bases). Germline V gene data show CDR1 as MDHEN and CDR2 as SYDVKM. CDR3 length: 14 residues. V lost 4 bases and J lost 6, with 12 bases in between. For the CDR3, the DNA is TGTGCCAGCAGTTCACGGAGGGGTGATGAAAAACTGTTTTTT. It codes for CASSSRRGDEKLFF.

The chain recombines TRBV4-1 with TRBJ2-1; no clear D. The CDR3 extends over 15 amino acids. Germline V gives CDR1 MGHRA, CDR2 YSYEKL. Trimming stripped 0 bases from V and 5 bases from J, with 11 bases between. The DNA of the CDR3 is TGCGCCAGCAGCCAAGATTTCCTCCAGAACAATGAGCAGTTCTTC. Protein: CASSQDFLQNNEQFF.

The chain is built from TRBV28 and TRBJ2-7; 9 bases fit TRBD1. This CDR3 contains 16 residues. CDR1 and CDR2 (germline): MDHEN, SYDVKM. J gave up 4 bases and V 2 bases, and 9 bases lay outside the gene matches. The CDR3 sequence: CASSLALGDRVYEQYF. CDR3 in DNA: TGTGCCAGCAGTTTAGCGCTAGGGGACAGGGTGTACGAGCAGTACTTC.

This clone was detected only a few times. The J gene is TRBJ2-2, the V gene TRBV10-3; tentative D call: TRBD1 (5 bases). Per the germline V gene, CDR1 is ENHRY and CDR2 is SYGVKD. The CDR3 covers 12 residues. V dropped 6 bases and J dropped 8 bases, with 10 bases sitting between them. CDR3 in DNA: TGTGCCATCAGACCGGCAGGGGGGGAGCTGTTTTTT. Translated: CAIRPAGGELFF.

This clone was detected once. The chain employs TRBV4-3 and TRBJ2-7; D not certain. Looked up from germline, CDR1 is LGHNA and CDR2 is YSLEER. V was pared by 0 bases and J by 0 bases, with 6 bases between. The length of the CDR3 is 14 residues. The CDR3 DNA is TGCGCCAGCAGCCAAGATAGGAGCTCCTACGAGCAGTACTTC. It translates to CASSQDRSSYEQYF.

The chain joins TRBV11-2 to TRBJ1-1; D is unclear. CDR3 length: 12 amino acids. Germline V gene data show CDR1 as SGHAT and CDR2 as FQNNGV. V was clipped by 5 bases and J by 11 bases, with 15 bases between them. CDR3 sequence reads: CASSAVGFGAFF. The CDR3 DNA reads TGTGCCAGCAGCGCTGTAGGATTCGGGGCTTTCTTT.